These 11 T cell receptor beta chains were all obtained from the same sample, sequenced in a study of regulatory T cells in long-lasting Graves disease. Researchers made TCR beta libraries by using iRepertoire HTBI primers and running Arm-PCR on CDR3 regions. Using its own MiXCR run on the multiplex PCR reads, TCRdb lists one record per CDR3 protein. The table has 620,000 or so distinct CDR3 sequences, roughly 16% seen once. The time point was: newly diagnosed GD, antithyroid drugs for less than 3 months. PBMCs provided the RNA from which the TCR library was made. These data also featured in a second study, about T cells in Graves' hyperthyroidism and ophthalmopathy.

This material consisted of peripheral blood mononuclear cells (PBMCs), taken at new diagnosis, from a patient treated with antithyroid drugs. These receptors originate from a woman aged 30 to 39 with Graves disease.

The chain is built from TRBV4-1 and TRBJ1-3, with 7 bases fitting TRBD1. The ends lost 1 base at V and 0 bases at J; junction bases unmatched: 12. The CDR3 sequence is 19 residues long. Germline V CDR1 and CDR2: MGHRA, YSYEKL. CDR3 sequence reads: CASSQGTGLSIYSGNTIYF. In DNA form, the CDR3 reads TGCGCCAGCAGCCAAGGGACAGGCCTATCGATCTACTCTGGAAACACCATATATTTT.

This clonotype turned up a few times. The gene calls are TRBV5-1 and TRBJ1-5; TRBD1 might be the D (5 bases). Trimming took off 5 bases at V and 5 bases at J, with 11 bases between the two ends. This CDR3 has 13 amino acids. Germline CDR1 reads SGHRS; CDR2 reads YFSETQ. The CDR3 region is CASSQGDDQPQHF. DNA of the CDR3: TGCGCCAGCAGTCAAGGGGACGATCAGCCCCAGCATTTT.

This clonotype was picked up many times. The chain carries TRBV28 and TRBJ2-1; D perhaps matches TRBD2 (6 bases). Per the germline V gene, CDR1 is MDHEN and CDR2 is SYDVKM. The CDR3 loop spans 16 amino acids. V lost 3 bases, J lost 8 bases, and 20 bases lay in between. The CDR3 DNA follows: TGTGCCAGCAGTTTGTTGCCGGGACTCCCTACGGATGAGCAGTTCTTC. Its translation: CASSLLPGLPTDEQFF.

This chain connects TRBV10-3 to TRBJ1-6, with D possibly matching TRBD1 (6 bases). The ends were cut back, 4 bases at V and 7 bases at J, with 14 bases in the middle. Germline assignment: CDR1 ENHRY and CDR2 SYGVKD. CDR3 length equals 15 residues. Here the CDR3 reads CAISAVGQLNSPLHF. The CDR3 region has the DNA TGTGCCATCAGTGCGGTAGGACAGTTGAATTCACCCCTCCACTTT.

V is TRBV20-1 and J is TRBJ2-1; either TRBD1 or TRBD2 may fit D (5 bases each). Germline CDR1 DFQATT, CDR2 SNEGSKA (reference sequence). V lost 3 bases to trimming and J lost 4 bases, with 16 bases between them. This CDR3 is built from 15 residues. The CDR3: CSASQPGPQYNEQFF. DNA of the CDR3: TGCAGTGCTAGCCAACCGGGACCCCAATACAATGAGCAGTTCTTC.

This clonotype was seen a few times. The chain joins TRBV2 to TRBJ1-1, with D possibly being TRBD1 (5 bases). In germline, CDR1 is SNHLY, CDR2 FYNNEI. This CDR3 is 11 amino acids long. Between the trimmed V and J ends, which lost 6 bases and 5 bases, there was a span of 7 bases. DNA of the CDR3: TGTGCCAGCAGCCACAGGACTGAAGCTTTCTTT. It codes for CASSHRTEAFF.

The chain combines TRBV14 with TRBJ1-2; possibly TRBD1 for D (5 bases). The length of the CDR3 is 15 residues. V gave up 1 base and J gave up 4 bases, with 13 bases separating them. Germline-derived CDR1 and CDR2 are SGHDN and FVKESK. The CDR3 reads CASSQVGGGAYGYTF. For the CDR3, the DNA is TGTGCCAGCAGCCAAGTAGGTGGGGGTGCCTATGGCTACACCTTC.

The chain carries TRBV6-5 and TRBJ1-3, with D possibly matching TRBD1 (6 bases). The CDR3 is 15 residues long. The V gene's germline CDR1 is MNHEY and CDR2 SVGAGI. Trimming took 0 bases from V and 2 from J, leaving 8 bases between them. The CDR3 reads CASSYSRGTGNTIYF. In DNA form, the CDR3 reads TGTGCCAGCAGTTACTCCAGGGGAACTGGAAACACCATATATTTT.

This clonotype occurred many times. The chain carries TRBV7-2 and TRBJ1-6; D is perhaps TRBD1 (5 bases). Looked up from germline, CDR1 is SGHTA and CDR2 is FQGNSA. Trimming stripped 4 bases from V and 9 bases from J, with 10 bases between. This CDR3 is 13 amino acids long. The CDR3, as DNA: TGTGCCAGCAGCTCGCCTGGGGGTTCACCCCTCCACTTT. It yields the protein CASSSPGGSPLHF.

The chain has TRBV27 and TRBJ1-2; the D is unclear. The V gene lost 1 base and the J gene lost 0 bases, with 15 bases spanning the gap. This CDR3 is 17 amino acids long. Germline V gene data show CDR1 as MNHEY and CDR2 as SMNVEV (reference sequence). The CDR3 region has the DNA TGTGCCAGCAGTTTATTTTCAGCTGCCCTAGCTAACTATGGCTACACCTTC. Translation: CASSLFSAALANYGYTF.

The table lists this clonotype with many counts. The chain recombines TRBV2 with TRBJ1-6; TRBD1 is a possible D gene (6 bases). The CDR3 is 16 residues long. V lost 6 bases to trimming and J lost 2 bases, with 14 bases between them. Germline V gene lookup returns CDR1 SNHLY and CDR2 FYNNEI. CDR3 coding DNA: TGTGCCAGCAGCCCCACAGGGCGGCCCTATAATTCACCCCTCCACTTT. This gives the protein CASSPTGRPYNSPLHF.